Presented here are 2 T cell receptor beta chains from one specimen sequenced in a study of tumor and adjacent non-tumor tissue in lung cancer. The library came from three nested PCR rounds adapted from ARM-PCR protocols. TCRdb ran MiXCR on the multiplex PCR reads and lists one entry per CDR3 protein. Among 68,000 or so distinct CDR3 sequences listed, roughly 60% were seen once. No cell sorting was done before RNA was extracted from the tissue. Source material: lung tumor tissue. Receptors originate from a middle-aged man with non-small cell lung cancer.

Worth noting for this clonotype: A read error may be the cause here, since a much bigger clone is one base away. Because the CDR3 is missing its conserved closing phenylalanine or tryptophan, this is likely a read error. The J gene is TRBJ2-7, the V gene TRBV20-1, with 9 bases that match TRBD1. The CDR3 totals 14 residues. With 3 bases clipped from V and 5 bases from J, the junction kept 8 bases outside the gene matches. Germline V gene lookup returns CDR1 DFQATT and CDR2 SNEGSKA (reference sequence). The CDR3, as DNA: TGCAGTGCTAGGGGGACAGGGAAAACCGACGAGCAGTACTAC. Protein product: CSARGTGKTDEQYY.

This clonotype was detected ten times or more. This rearrangement joins TRBV4-1 to TRBJ1-2; D might be TRBD1 (6 bases). Germline V gene data show CDR1 as MGHRA and CDR2 as YSYEKL. CDR3 size: 15 residues. Trimming took off 5 bases at V and 4 bases at J, with 17 bases between the two ends. The CDR3 nucleotides are TGCGCCAGCAGCACAGGGTTCCCTAACTTCTATGGCTACACCTTC. This codes for CASSTGFPNFYGYTF.